The clone carrying this T cell receptor (beta chain) was observed a handful of times. This sample was taken from a study of blood T cell repertoires in COVID-19. The overall study: Spain, Italy and the United States supplied samples that represented acute and convalescent COVID-19. Sources were T cells, B-cell-depleted T cells, or PBMCs; the material itself was cDNA or gDNA.

Assay used: immunoSEQ multiplex PCR; TCRdb lists only in-frame clones, some missing. The sample shows about 170,000 clones, approximately 81% of them seen only once. V lost 3 bases, J lost 7 bases, and 7 bases lay in between. Germline V CDR1 and CDR2: SNHLY, FYNNEI. The CDR3 loop spans 12 amino acids. The origin of this receptor is a woman in her seventies with COVID-19, enrolled during active disease. The sequencing sample was made of peripheral blood. The chain recombines TRBV2 with TRBJ1-3; D unresolved. The CDR3, as DNA: TGTGCCAGCAGTGACCAGCGGAACACCATATATTTT. This encodes CASSDQRNTIYF. The complete variable domain, with remaining parts taken from reference TRBV2 and TRBJ1-3, reads EPEVTQTPSHQVTQMGQEVILRCVPISNHLYFYWYRQILGQKVEFLVSFYNNEISEKSEIFDDQFSVERPDGSNFTLKIRSTKLEDSAMYFCASSDQRNTIYFGEGSWLTVV.